This T cell receptor (beta chain) was identified in a study of blood T cell repertoires in COVID-19. Study as a whole: The cDNA or gDNA used as material had been derived from T cells, B-cell-depleted T cells, or PBMCs.

The assay was immunoSEQ multiplex PCR, and TCRdb's table has in-frame clones only and misses some. The sample contains 300,000 to 400,000 clones, roughly 86% of which appear only once. The Seattle site enrolled patients during active infection and followed them longitudinally. Germline values: CDR1 KGHSH, CDR2 LQKENI. The CDR3 has 14 residues. V lost 0 bases, J lost 0 bases, and 4 bases lay in between. The sample comprised peripheral blood. The TCR was taken from a man aged 25-45 years with COVID-19, enrolled during active disease. V and J are TRBV18 and TRBJ2-3; D gene unclear. CDR3 DNA sequence: TGTGCCAGCTCACCACCGTCTAGCACAGATACGCAGTATTTT. Its protein product is CASSPPSSTDTQYF.